This is a list of T cell receptor beta chains from one sample in a study of CD8 T cells in ankylosing spondylitis. TCRdb reanalysed the 5' RACE reads using MiXCR and keeps one entry per CDR3 protein. Here the sample spans hundreds of thousands of distinct CDR3 sequences, roughly 12% being singletons. Material for sequencing was blood, either unsorted or a sorted T cell fraction (not recorded which). The receptors here all came from a male donor with ankylosing spondylitis. Both conserved end residues are part of each CDR3. A D gene is named only where the DNA matches it firmly. Clone size appears in some rows only: once, few, many, or a class for an expanded clone.

V	D	size	J	DNA	CDR3
TRBV6-2/TRBV6-3	NA	NA	TRBJ2-6	TGTGCCAGCATCCTCCGACACGCGGGGCAGGCCAACGTCCTGACTTTC	CASILRHAGQANVLTF
TRBV24-1	TRBD2	NA	TRBJ2-7	TGTGCCACCAGTGATCATCGCGGGGGGCTAATCTACGAGCAGTACTTC	CATSDHRGGLIYEQYF
TRBV9	TRBD2	few	TRBJ2-5	TGTGCCAGCAGCCGCACCTTAGCGGGGATAGAGACCCAGTACTTC	CASSRTLAGIETQYF
TRBV7-2	TRBD1	few	TRBJ1-2	TGTGCCAGCAGCCAGCAACAGACAGGGACTAACTATGGCTACACCTTC	CASSQQQTGTNYGYTF
TRBV29-1	TRBD1	many	TRBJ1-1	TGCAGCGCAGACAGGGGGGAGGGCACTGAAGCTTTCTTT	CSADRGEGTEAFF
TRBV11-2	TRBD2	NA	TRBJ2-5	TGTGCCAGCAGCTTAGCAGGTAGCGGGAGTTCGAAGACCCAGTACTTC	CASSLAGSGSSKTQYF
TRBV18	TRBD1	NA	TRBJ2-4	TGTGCCAGCTCACCACCGGATAACGGGACAGGGGTTGTTGGGGCCAAAAACATTCAGTACTTC	CASSPPDNGTGVVGAKNIQYF
TRBV20-1	NA	NA	TRBJ2-1	TGCAGTGCTAGTGAGAAGAACCCCGTCTACAATGAGCAGTTCTTC	CSASEKNPVYNEQFF
TRBV7-2	NA	few	TRBJ2-2	TGTGCCAGCAGCTTGAAGAGGATCGAGACCGGGGAGCTGTTTTTT	CASSLKRIETGELFF
TRBV20-1	NA	NA	TRBJ2-7	TGCAGTGCCTTGAAACAAAGCTCCTACGAGCAGTACTTC	CSALKQSSYEQYF
TRBV11-1	TRBD2	NA	TRBJ2-1	TGTGCCAGCAGCCTTCTTAGCGGGGGCCGACACAATGAGCAGTTCTTC	CASSLLSGGRHNEQFF
TRBV20-1	TRBD1	many	TRBJ1-1	TGCAGTGCGGAGGGACAGGGGAACACTGAAGCTTTCTTT	CSAEGQGNTEAFF
TRBV6-1	NA	many	TRBJ1-1	TGTGCCAGCAGTATTACATCTAGGGCCACTGAAGCTTTCTTT	CASSITSRATEAFF
TRBV11-2	NA	few	TRBJ2-5	TGTGCCAGCAGCACCGGGACACAAGAGACCCAGTACTTC	CASSTGTQETQYF
TRBV10-2	TRBD2	NA	TRBJ2-5	TGCGCCAGCAGCAAACCCCGCGGCGTGGGGGAGGGAGAGACCCAGTACTTC	CASSKPRGVGEGETQYF
TRBV20-1	TRBD1	few	TRBJ1-1	TGCAGTGCTCGGGACAGGAGGGACTTAGAAGCTTTCTTT	CSARDRRDLEAFF
TRBV5-1	TRBD1	NA	TRBJ1-5	TGCGCCAGCAGCCAAGCAGGGGGGAGCAATCAGCCCCAGCATTTT	CASSQAGGSNQPQHF
TRBV6-6	NA	few	TRBJ2-1	TGTGCCAGTACTTGGGTCAATGAGCAGTTCTTC	CASTWVNEQFF
TRBV10-3	NA	NA	TRBJ2-2	TGTGCCATCTGGAACGGGGAGCTGTTTTTT	CAIWNGELFF
TRBV5-1	NA	NA	TRBJ2-3	TGCGCCAGCAGCTTGGGGCCGCTTGCGGGGTTCACAGATACGCAGTATTTT	CASSLGPLAGFTDTQYF
TRBV28	TRBD1	many	TRBJ1-2	TGTGCCAGCAGCTCGACAGGGGCGGACTATGGCTACACCTTC	CASSSTGADYGYTF
TRBV20-1	NA	NA	TRBJ2-1	TGCAGTGCTAGAGATAGGGTATCGGGTGTAGCCTACAATGAGCAGTTCTTC	CSARDRVSGVAYNEQFF
TRBV15	TRBD1	NA	TRBJ1-2	TGTGCCACCAGCAGAGAGAGACAGGGGAGCAGGCCTTTGGACTTC	CATSRERQGSRPLDF
TRBV5-1	NA	many	TRBJ2-3	TGCGCCAGCAGCACGGGTAGCGGATCTAGCACAGATACGCAGTATTTT	CASSTGSGSSTDTQYF
TRBV29-1	NA	few	TRBJ1-1	TGCAGCGTCACCTACAGATTAGTGAACACTGAAGCTTTCTTT	CSVTYRLVNTEAFF
TRBV20-1	NA	many	TRBJ1-3	TGCAGTGCTAGCCTACGAAACACCATATATTTT	CSASLRNTIYF
TRBV3-1	TRBD2	NA	TRBJ2-1	TGTGCCAGCAGCCAAGTCGCCGGGAGGGTTAGTGAGCAGTTCTTC	CASSQVAGRVSEQFF
TRBV28	NA	NA	TRBJ1-1	TGTGCCAGCAGTTTGCGGCAAATGGGGACTGAAGCTTTCTTT	CASSLRQMGTEAFF
TRBV12-5	NA	few	TRBJ2-6	TGTGCTAGTGGTTTGTCGGGGGTTGGGGCCAACGTCCTGACTTTC	CASGLSGVGANVLTF
TRBV6-5	NA	NA	TRBJ1-2	TGTGCCAGCAGTTACTCCGGGACCTCAAGGAATGGCTACACCTTC	CASSYSGTSRNGYTF
TRBV5-1	NA	NA	TRBJ2-3	TGCGCCAGCAGCTCCGAGGGCTTCACAGATACGCAGTATTTT	CASSSEGFTDTQYF
TRBV7-9	NA	few	TRBJ2-7	TGTGCCAGCAGGGACAGGGGACTAGACGAGCAGTACTTC	CASRDRGLDEQYF
TRBV9	NA	few	TRBJ2-3	TGTGCCAGCAGCCGAGCCTCTAGCACAGATACGCAGTATTTT	CASSRASSTDTQYF
TRBV7-2	NA	NA	TRBJ1-2	TGTGCCAGCAGCTTAGCGCAGGGAAGCGGCTACACCTTC	CASSLAQGSGYTF
TRBV3-1	NA	NA	TRBJ2-2	TGTGCCAGCAGCCACTGGGACACCGGGGAGCTGTTTTTT	CASSHWDTGELFF
TRBV20-1	TRBD1	NA	TRBJ1-2	TGCAGTGCTAGAGAGGACAGGGGTATTGGCTACACCTTC	CSAREDRGIGYTF
TRBV7-6	TRBD2	few	TRBJ2-1	TGTGCCAGCAGCTCCCCAGGACTAGCGGGAGCTGGCTATGAGCAGTTCTTC	CASSSPGLAGAGYEQFF
TRBV15	TRBD2	NA	TRBJ2-5	TGTGCCACCAGCAGAGATCGCAGCGGGGGAGAGACCCAGTACTTC	CATSRDRSGGETQYF
TRBV12-3/TRBV12-4	NA	few	TRBJ2-3	TGTGCCAGCAGTTTCGGGGGGCCCCAGAGTACGCAGTATTTT	CASSFGGPQSTQYF
TRBV5-1	NA	NA	TRBJ2-1	TGCGCCAGCAGCGATACTCTATTGAGCTCCTACAATGAGCAGTTCTTC	CASSDTLLSSYNEQFF
TRBV6-1	NA	few	TRBJ2-1	TGTGCCAGCAGTCTGTGGCCCGGTCGCGATGAGCAGTTCTTC	CASSLWPGRDEQFF